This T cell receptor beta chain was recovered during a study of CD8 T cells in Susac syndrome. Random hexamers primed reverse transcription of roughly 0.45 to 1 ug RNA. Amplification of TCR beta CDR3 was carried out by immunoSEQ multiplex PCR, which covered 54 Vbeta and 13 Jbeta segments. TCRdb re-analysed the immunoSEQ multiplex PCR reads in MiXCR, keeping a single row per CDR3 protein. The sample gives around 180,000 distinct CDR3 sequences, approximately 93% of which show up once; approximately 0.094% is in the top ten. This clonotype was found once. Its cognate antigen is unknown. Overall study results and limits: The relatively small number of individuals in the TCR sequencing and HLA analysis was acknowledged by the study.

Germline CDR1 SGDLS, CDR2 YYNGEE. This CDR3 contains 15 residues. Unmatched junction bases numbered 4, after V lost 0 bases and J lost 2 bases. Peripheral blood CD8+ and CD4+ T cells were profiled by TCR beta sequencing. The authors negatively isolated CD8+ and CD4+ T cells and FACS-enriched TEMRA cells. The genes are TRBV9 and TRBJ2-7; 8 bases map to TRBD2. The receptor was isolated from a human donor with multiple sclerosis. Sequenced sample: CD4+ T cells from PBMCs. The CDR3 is CASSVDAAGAYEQYF. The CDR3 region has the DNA TGTGCCAGCAGCGTAGACGCAGCGGGGGCCTACGAGCAGTACTTC.